What follows describes a single TCR beta chain. No antigen is known for it. Per-base quality was not reported, and no clone a single base away is much larger than it. From each donor, a single peripheral blood sample of 95 to 150 mL on average was drawn into heparinised tubes. Naive, central memory, regulatory and stem cell-like memory CD4+ T cells were sorted on a BD FACSAria II using a panel including CD45RO, CCR7, CD25, CD127, CD95 and CD27. A purity above 95% was achieved for all sorted populations. PBMCs were isolated right away by Lymphoprep density gradient centrifugation and were stained directly, without culture. To minimize batch effects, samples were stained and sorted in pairs, one healthy donor with one patient per experiment. The sample is drawn from a study of beta chain features in type 1 diabetes (dated by TCRdb to about 2018). About the full investigation: Mean age, gender distribution, total cell number and subset yield did not differ between patients and healthy donors. Across all samples, fewer than 110,000,000 sorted cells were examined, and cell number per subset correlated strongly with RNA yield. In the study, recently diagnosed type 1 diabetes patients and matched healthy donors were compared on the TCRB repertoires of their sorted circulating CD4+ T cell subsets. Regulatory and stem cell-like memory subsets were isolated from only 8 patients and 8 healthy donors, whereas naive and central memory subsets came from all 30 or so donors. General findings and caveats noted by the study authors: At VDJ recombination sites, type 1 diabetes patients had fewer insertions and more deleted nucleotides, which implies abnormalities in thymic rearrangement. Because cDNA was sequenced instead of genomic DNA, activated cells with high expression could be over-represented, although the groups did not differ in activation or CD3 levels. Type 1 diabetes patients showed a moderate but significant shortening of TCRB CDR3 length in all four CD4+ subsets. Because small numbers of individuals were included in the HLA sub-analyses, any influence of HLA type on TCRB rearrangement was left unresolved. Shorter templates might have been favored by PCR, but patient and control samples were amplified and corrected together, so both groups would have been affected equally by any skew. Naive, central memory and regulatory TCRB repertoires appeared to be more similar among patients than among healthy donors.

V is cut by 4 bases and J by 3 bases, and the space between the germline ends is 4 bases. Including the terminal cysteine and phenylalanine, the CDR3 comprises 11 residues. Only the CDR3 region is kept as DNA, spanning 33 bases read in frame from base 1. From the germline V gene (reference sequence), CDR1 is GTSNPN and CDR2 is SVGIG. The entire isolated RNA was reverse transcribed using the High Capacity cDNA Reverse Transcription Kit, and thus expressed TCRB transcripts were sequenced. Deep immunoSEQ sequencing was applied to naive, central memory and regulatory T cell samples, giving an average of about 3.6 million total reads per sample. After sorted cells were lysed in RLT buffer, RNA was extracted with DNase-treated RNeasy Micro or Mini kits, with the choice depending on cell number. Each cell subset was processed on its own to prevent cross-contamination, while patient and healthy donor samples were processed together. The immunoSEQ multiplex PCR was used to amplify TCRB sequences from cDNA, generating 87-bp fragments that spanned the CDR3 region. Sequencing of the amplicons was performed on the Illumina HiSeq platform. The study's processing was this. Synthetic template baselines were used to correct PCR bias computationally, reads within Hamming distance 2 were collapsed together, and singletons that could not be merged were discarded. Reads were aligned against IMGT to assign V, D and J genes, CDR3 length and insertions or deletions at six rearrangement sites. Clonotype counts were normalized to sorted cell number within each subset before computing true diversity and Gini coefficients with the tcR R package. The overlap coefficient, calculated on TCRB nucleotide sequences, was used to measure repertoire sharing. TCRdb stores this immuneACCESS table with in-frame sequences only. Part of the clones is absent; in the studies checked, under half of the shortfall reflects unresolved V genes, and no reason is known for the rest. That table furnishes V, J and clone size, whereas the DNA furnished D and trimming. This sample has 240,000 or so clones in its table, and 25% to 35% of those were observed once. The ten largest clones represent 3.5% to 4.5% of the sample.

The chain joins TRBV30 to TRBJ1-3, with the D gene not confidently named. This receptor was identified in a man aged 25-45 years in good health. The material sequenced was central memory CD4+ T cells from blood. For the CDR3, the sequence is CAWMLGNTIYF. The nucleotide sequence reads TGTGCCTGGATGCTTGGAAACACCATATATTTT.